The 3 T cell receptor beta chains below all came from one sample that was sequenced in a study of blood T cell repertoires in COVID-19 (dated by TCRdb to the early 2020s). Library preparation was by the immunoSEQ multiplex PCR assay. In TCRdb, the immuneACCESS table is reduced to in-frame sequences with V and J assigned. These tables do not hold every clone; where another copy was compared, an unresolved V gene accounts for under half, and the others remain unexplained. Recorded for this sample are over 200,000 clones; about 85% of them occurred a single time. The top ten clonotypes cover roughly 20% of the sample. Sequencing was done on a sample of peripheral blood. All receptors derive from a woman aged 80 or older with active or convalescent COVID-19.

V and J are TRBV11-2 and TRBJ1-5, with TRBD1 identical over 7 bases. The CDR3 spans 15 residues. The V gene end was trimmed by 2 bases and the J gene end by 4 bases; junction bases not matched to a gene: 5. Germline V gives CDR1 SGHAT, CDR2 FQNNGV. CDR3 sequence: CASSLSLRGNQPQHF. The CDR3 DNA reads TGTGCCAGCAGCTTAAGTCTCAGGGGGAATCAGCCCCAGCATTTT.

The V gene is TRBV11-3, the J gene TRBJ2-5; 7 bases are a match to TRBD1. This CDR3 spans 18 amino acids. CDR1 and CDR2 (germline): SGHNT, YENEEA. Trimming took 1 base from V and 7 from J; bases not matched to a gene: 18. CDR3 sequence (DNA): TGTGCCAGCAGCTTAGCCTTACCGGGACAGCCCTTCGAGGTGACCCAGTACTTC. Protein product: CASSLALPGQPFEVTQYF.

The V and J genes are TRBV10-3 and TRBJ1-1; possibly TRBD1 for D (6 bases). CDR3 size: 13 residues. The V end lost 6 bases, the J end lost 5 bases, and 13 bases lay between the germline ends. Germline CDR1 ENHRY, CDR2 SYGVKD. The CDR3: CAIRQGEGTEAFF. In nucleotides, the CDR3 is TGTGCCATCAGACAGGGAGAGGGAACTGAAGCTTTCTTT.